This T cell receptor (beta chain) was sequenced for a study of blood T cell repertoires in COVID-19. Study in general: The study drew acute and convalescent COVID-19 samples from the United States, Italy and Spain. Sample material is recorded as cDNA or gDNA derived from T cells, B-cell-depleted T cells, or PBMCs.

The assay was immunoSEQ multiplex PCR, and TCRdb's table has in-frame clones only and misses some. The data show some 13,000 clones, 86% seen once. The CDR3 spans 14 residues. V shed 0 bases and J shed 7 bases, with 13 bases lying between them. Germline V gene sequence: CDR1 SGDLS, CDR2 YYNGEE. This chain joins TRBV9 and TRBJ1-2; maybe TRBD1 (5 bases). The sample consisted of peripheral blood. The sequence was collected from a man older than 75 with acute or convalescent COVID-19. CDR3 sequence: CASSVDQGRVGYTF. Here the CDR3 DNA reads TGTGCCAGCAGCGTAGACCAGGGTCGCGTTGGCTACACCTTC.